One and the same sample provided the 21 T cell receptor beta chains below, sequenced in a study of CD8+CD57+ T cells in acquired aplastic anemia (dated by TCRdb to the late 2010s). Sequencing was performed on an Illumina HiSeq 2000. TCR beta VDJ combination and CDR3 sequence profiling used genomic DNA as the template. Through fastp at Q25 and MiXCR, TCRdb rebuilt clones from the public reads, retaining in-frame beta chains. Rows are unified per CDR3 protein, each entry keeping the most common DNA and genes. The sample table lists some 410,000 distinct CDR3 sequences, 55% to 75% of them with a count of one. Of the sample, more than 3.5% falls within the top ten clones. The material sequenced was sorted CD4+, CD8+, or CD8+CD57+ T cells (not recorded which) from PBMCs. The source is a human donor in good health, serving as a control.

Comment on this clonotype: Since no conserved phenylalanine or tryptophan closes the CDR3, a read error is the likely cause. The DNA is left out, because the CDR3 cannot be placed on it with certainty; the CDR3 is given as TCRdb lists it. The chain has TRBV9 and TRBJ2-7; the table calls TRBD2, which could not be checked here. Germline CDR1 and CDR2: SGDLS and YYNGEE. Inclusive of both ends, the CDR3 amounts to 14 amino acids. The CDR3 protein is CASSRVVGPREPYL.

This clonotype showed up just once. The CDR3 does not close with the conserved phenylalanine or tryptophan, likely indicating a read error. The DNA is left out, because the CDR3 cannot be placed on it with certainty; the CDR3 is given as TCRdb lists it. CDR3 sequence reads: CASSARDRGDTER. V usage is TRBV7-6 and J usage is TRBJ1-5; the table's D gene call, TRBD1, was not cross checked with the DNA. Germline V gene lookup returns CDR1 SGHVS and CDR2 FNYEAQ. The CDR3 spans 13 amino acids, including both terminal residues.

The genes are TRBV6-5 and TRBJ1-5; possible D gene TRBD1, 6 bases. V was pared by 11 bases and J by 11 bases, with 22 bases between. The CDR3 runs 13 residues. Germline assignment: CDR1 MNHEY and CDR2 SVGAGI. CDR3 region: CASKDTGQYTQHF. In DNA form, the CDR3 reads TGTGCCTCCAAGGACACCGGACAGTACACCCAGCATTTT.

The J gene is TRBJ1-4, the V gene TRBV20-1, with D maybe TRBD1 (6 bases). Germline V gives CDR1 DFQATT, CDR2 SNEGSKA (reference sequence). V lost 1 base, J lost 12 bases, and 15 bases lay in between. The CDR3 length is 13 residues. The CDR3 DNA reads as TGCAGTGCTAGAGGGGGCGGGGGGCGTCAACTGTTTTTT. Amino acids: CSARGGGGRQLFF.

Turning to this clonotype: A junction end diverges from the germline sequence, so it may reflect a read error. V gene TRBV5-1 combines with J gene TRBJ1-5; no firm D call. The CDR3 totals 15 residues. Germline V gene data show CDR1 as SGHRS and CDR2 as YFSETQ. CDR3 sequence: CASSLERESHQPQHF. The CDR3 bases are TGTGCCAGCAGCTTGGAGAGGGAGTCACATCAGCCCCAGCATTTT.

This clonotype was found many times. The chain couples TRBV20-1 to TRBJ2-7; D remains ambiguous. Trimming pared 5 bases from V and 3 bases from J, leaving 11 bases between. The germline V gene has CDR1 DFQATT and CDR2 SNEGSKA (reference sequence). This CDR3 is built from 12 residues. The CDR3 loop reads CSAYLPDYEQYF. The CDR3 DNA sequence: TGCAGTGCTTACCTTCCCGACTACGAGCAGTACTTC.

The V call is TRBV4-3, the J call TRBJ2-1, with D possibly being TRBD1 (6 bases). The CDR3 totals 14 residues. The V gene lost 11 bases and the J gene lost 4 bases, with 18 bases spanning the gap. Germline V gives CDR1 LGHNA, CDR2 YSLEER. As DNA, the CDR3 is TGCGCCGTCAATGGTCGACAGGCGTACAATGAGCAGTTCTTC. Translated, it gives CAVNGRQAYNEQFF.

Of note for this clonotype: The junction departs from the called germline gene at one end, perhaps through a read error. The chain couples TRBV9 to TRBJ2-7; D possibly uses TRBD1 or TRBD2 (6 bases each). The germline CDR1 and CDR2 sequences are SGDLS and YYNGEE. The CDR3 has 13 residues. DNA for the CDR3: TGTGCCAGCAGCAGAGGGGGGTGCTACAAGCAGTACTTC. Protein product: CASSRGGCYKQYF.

Note on this clonotype: It is unclear where the CDR3 begins or ends on the DNA, so no DNA is shown, and the CDR3 is as TCRdb lists it. The chain recombines TRBV7-2 with TRBJ2-2. The CDR3 numbers 15 amino acids, ends counted. Germline V gene data show CDR1 as SGHTA and CDR2 as FQGNSA. The CDR3 sequence: CASSSGHEQYFGPFF.

About this clonotype: One end of the junction does not line up with germline, which may come from a read error. The chain employs TRBV7-2 and TRBJ1-1; 8 positions match TRBD1. CDR1 and CDR2 (germline): SGHTA, FQGNSA. The CDR3 covers 14 residues. Written as DNA, the CDR3 is TGTGCCAGCAGCTCGAGGAAGGACAGGGCTAACACCGGGTTT. Its translation: CASSSRKDRANTGF.

This chain joins TRBV14 and TRBJ1-6; D gene ambiguous. This CDR3 comprises 17 residues. V dropped 4 bases and J dropped 0 bases, with 13 bases sitting between them. Germline V gene data show CDR1 as SGHDN and CDR2 as FVKESK. Written as DNA, the CDR3 is TGTGCCAGCAGCCTACGGGCAGCGAGCTCCTATAATTCACCCCTCCACTTT. It codes for CASSLRAASSYNSPLHF. The full variable domain, in which reference TRBV14 and TRBJ1-6 provide the parts outside the CDR3, is EAGVTQFPSHSVIEKGQTVTLRCDPISGHDNLYWYRRVMGKEIKFLLHFVKESKQDESGMPNNRFLAERTGGTYSTLKVQPAELEDSGVYFCASSLRAASSYNSPLHFGNGTRLTVT.

The chain links TRBV2 to TRBJ2-3; TRBD2 might be the D (7 bases). Germline loops: CDR1 SNHLY, CDR2 FYNNEI. The CDR3 loop spans 14 amino acids. Trimming cost V 6 bases and J 6 bases, with 16 bases left between them. The CDR3 loop is CASSHGLGGDTQYF. The CDR3 nucleotides are TGTGCCAGCAGCCACGGACTAGGGGGGGATACGCAGTATTTT.

This clonotype was found many times. The V and J genes are TRBV2 and TRBJ2-7; tentative D call: TRBD1 (6 bases). CDR3 length: 12 amino acids. V shed 10 bases and J shed 0 bases, with 10 bases lying between them. CDR1 SNHLY and CDR2 FYNNEI come from the germline V gene. CDR3 nucleotide sequence: TGTGCCAATAAGGGGGTCTCCTACGAGCAGTACTTC. It translates to CANKGVSYEQYF.

This clonotype was counted a few times. The V call is TRBV2, the J call TRBJ2-7; D remains unclear. Germline V gives CDR1 SNHLY, CDR2 FYNNEI. This CDR3 has 13 residues. Trimming took 6 bases from V and 3 from J, leaving 12 bases between them. CDR3 coding DNA: TGTGCCAGCAGGGATTGGGCCTACTACGAGCAGTACTTC. Residues: CASRDWAYYEQYF.

In this sample, this clonotype turned up a few times. The rearrangement uses TRBV12-3 or TRBV12-4 and TRBJ2-4; a possible D gene is TRBD1 (6 bases). V was pared by 7 bases and J by 5 bases, with 15 bases between. CDR3 length: 14 residues. In DNA form, the CDR3 reads TGTGCCAGCACCGTCAGGGCAGGGGAAAACATTCAGTACTTC. Amino acid sequence: CASTVRAGENIQYF.

Worth noting for this clonotype: The conserved phenylalanine or tryptophan is not found at the CDR3 terminus, so this likely reflects a read error. No DNA is shown, since the ends of the CDR3 on it are uncertain; the CDR3 is the one TCRdb lists. The chain uses TRBV5-5 and TRBJ1-1; the D call TRBD1 from the table was never checked on the DNA. Looked up from germline, CDR1 is SGHKS and CDR2 is YYEKEE (reference sequence). Ends included, the CDR3 has 8 residues. The CDR3 here is CASSGGPP.

The chain couples TRBV18 to TRBJ2-3; TRBD2 aligns across 8 bases. Trimming took 2 bases from V and 5 from J; bases not matched to a gene: 9. CDR1 KGHSH and CDR2 LQKENI come from the germline V gene. This CDR3 contains 16 residues. CDR3: CASSPSAAGAGDTQYF. CDR3 nucleotide sequence: TGTGCCAGCTCACCATCTGCAGCGGGGGCTGGAGATACGCAGTATTTT.

As regards this clonotype: At one of its ends the junction is not consistent with the germline gene, which may arise from a read error. The chain is built from TRBV7-2 and TRBJ1-1, with TRBD1 matching over 7 bases. The CDR3 is made up of 13 amino acids. CDR1 and CDR2 (germline): SGHTA, FQGNSA. CDR3 DNA sequence: TGTGCCAGCAGCTTATCAGGGGGGACCACAGAAGCTTTC. Encoded protein: CASSLSGGTTEAF.

Concerning this clonotype itself: An end of the junction differs from the germline gene, which may be a read error. The chain couples TRBV7-4 to TRBJ2-1, with a tentative D call TRBD2 (5 bases). The CDR3 runs 15 residues. Germline assignment: CDR1 SGHVT and CDR2 SQSDAQ. The CDR3 region is CASSLMRGLRMEHFF. The CDR3 DNA reads as TGTGCCAGCAGCTTAATGCGCGGACTCCGTATGGAGCATTTCTTC.

This clonotype showed up many times. The chain combines TRBV29-1 with TRBJ1-2, with D uncertain. Germline V gives CDR1 SQVTM, CDR2 ANQGSEA. The CDR3 is 11 amino acids. V lost 3 bases, J lost 8 bases, and 10 bases lay in between. For the CDR3, the DNA is TGCAGCGTTGAGAGGGCTCGGGGCTACACCTTC. Translation gives CSVERARGYTF. Using reference TRBV29-1 and TRBJ1-2 for the parts outside the CDR3, the full variable domain is SAVISQKPSRDICQRGTSLTIQCQVDSQVTMMFWYRQQPGQSLTLIATANQGSEATYESGFVIDKFPISRPNLTFSTLTVSNMSPEDSSIYLCSVERARGYTFGSGTRLTVV.

A remark on this clonotype: This may arise from a read error, as a much more abundant clone is one base away. V and J are TRBV24-1 and TRBJ1-5; maybe TRBD1 (5 bases). From germline, CDR1 is KGHDR and CDR2 SFDVKD. Trimming cost V 12 bases and J 3 bases, with 20 bases left between them. This CDR3 is built from 15 residues. In DNA form, the CDR3 reads TGTGCCGGCACCCCCGGCAGGGCAGACAATCAGCCCCAGCATTTT. Its translation: CAGTPGRADNQPQHF.